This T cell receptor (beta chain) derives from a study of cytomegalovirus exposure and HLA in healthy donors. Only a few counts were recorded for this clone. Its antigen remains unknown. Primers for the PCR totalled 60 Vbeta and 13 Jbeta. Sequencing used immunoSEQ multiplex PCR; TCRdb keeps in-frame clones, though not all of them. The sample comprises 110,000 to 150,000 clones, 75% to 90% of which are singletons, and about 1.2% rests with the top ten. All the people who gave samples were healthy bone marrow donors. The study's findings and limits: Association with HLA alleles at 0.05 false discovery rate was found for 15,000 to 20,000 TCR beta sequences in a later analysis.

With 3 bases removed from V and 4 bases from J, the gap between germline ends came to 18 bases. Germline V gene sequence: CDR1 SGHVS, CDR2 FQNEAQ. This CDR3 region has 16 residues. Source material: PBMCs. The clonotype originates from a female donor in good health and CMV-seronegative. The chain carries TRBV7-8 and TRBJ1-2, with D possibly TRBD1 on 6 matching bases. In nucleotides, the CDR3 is TGTGCCAGCAGCTTTGGGGGGGGGCGTATCCTCTATGGCTACACCTTC. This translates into CASSFGGGRILYGYTF. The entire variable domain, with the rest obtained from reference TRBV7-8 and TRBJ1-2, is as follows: GAGVSQSPRYKVAKRGQDVALRCDPISGHVSLFWYQQALGQGPEFLTYFQNEAQLDKSGLPSDRFFAERPEGSVSTLKIQRTQQEDSAVYLCASSFGGGRILYGYTFGSGTRLTVV.